This TCR beta chain was obtained from a study of T cell responses to AZD1222 COVID-19 vaccine. Study in general: Second-dose intervals of approximately 4 or approximately 12 weeks were pooled. General observations from the study: Females outnumbered males among donors, who were mostly white British; clonal diversity was possibly underestimated. Of spike-specific TCRs, nearly half reportedly target regions left unmutated in variants. After two AZD1222 doses, spike-specific TCR breadth and depth rose versus day 0.

The table came from immunoSEQ multiplex PCR; TCRdb's copy has only in-frame clones and leaves some out. The sample has 95,000 to 150,000 clones, around 87% seen once. As regards this clone: Antigen: not known.

Sequencing used peripheral blood, obtained on day 0 of AZD1222 vaccination. This receptor was identified in an adult in good health.

CDR3 nucleotides: TGTGCCAGCAGCACCATCGGGGATTATGAGCAGTTCTTC. Amino acids: CASSTIGDYEQFF. This sequence joins TRBV7-9 and TRBJ2-1; D is perhaps TRBD2 (5 bases). Germline assignment: CDR1 SEHNR and CDR2 FQNEAQ (reference sequence). The CDR3 sequence is 13 residues long. Trimming pared 5 bases from V and 8 bases from J, leaving 13 bases between.